Shown below are 24 T cell receptor beta chains from a single sample sequenced in a study of blood T cell repertoires in COVID-19. Profiled with immunoSEQ multiplex PCR; TCRdb holds only in-frame clones, not every one. The table has some 390,000 clones, roughly 86% seen once. The sequencing sample was made of peripheral blood. Every receptor here comes from a woman aged 60-70 years with COVID-19, enrolled during active disease.

The V gene is TRBV18, the J gene TRBJ2-4; 10 bases align to TRBD2. V was pared by 5 bases and J by 0 bases, with 10 bases of the junction left unmatched. Per germline, CDR1 KGHSH and CDR2 LQKENI. The CDR3 spans 18 residues. CDR3 nucleotides: TGTGCCAGCTCAACCTCCCCCACTAGCGGGGTAGCCAAAAACATTCAGTACTTC. Translation gives CASSTSPTSGVAKNIQYF. The full variable domain, with the rest looked up from reference TRBV18 and TRBJ2-4, is NAGVMQNPRHLVRRRGQEARLRCSPMKGHSHVYWYRQLPEEGLKFMVYLQKENIIDESGMPKERFSAEFPKEGPSILRIQQVVRGDSAAYFCASSTSPTSGVAKNIQYFGAGTRLSVL.

V gene TRBV2 combines with J gene TRBJ2-5, with a tentative D call TRBD2 (7 bases). The length of the CDR3 is 14 residues. The V gene lost 5 bases and the J gene lost 6 bases, with 16 bases spanning the gap. CDR1 and CDR2 (germline): SNHLY, FYNNEI. The CDR3 coding sequence is TGTGCCAGCAGTCCGGGGGGCGGAGTGCAGACCCAGTACTTC. It yields the protein CASSPGGGVQTQYF. Looking up the rest from reference TRBV2 and TRBJ2-5 gives the full variable domain: EPEVTQTPSHQVTQMGQEVILRCVPISNHLYFYWYRQILGQKVEFLVSFYNNEISEKSEIFDDQFSVERPDGSNFTLKIRSTKLEDSAMYFCASSPGGGVQTQYFGPGTRLLVL.

The V gene is TRBV2, the J gene TRBJ1-5, with TRBD1 as a possible D gene (6 bases). The germline V gene encodes CDR1 SNHLY and CDR2 FYNNEI. This CDR3 contains 15 residues. V shed 8 bases and J shed 7 bases, with 21 bases lying between them. The CDR3 loop is CASLVERQDGQPQHF. The DNA for the CDR3 is TGTGCCAGCCTGGTGGAGCGACAGGACGGCCAGCCCCAGCATTTT.

This clone was seen more than once but under ten times. The chain combines TRBV28 with TRBJ1-1; D is perhaps TRBD1 (5 bases). The CDR3 contains 14 residues. Trimming left V 7 bases short and J 0 bases short, with 12 bases between. Germline lookup yields CDR1 MDHEN and CDR2 SYDVKM. DNA of the CDR3: TGTGCCAGCATGTGGTGGGGCGTGAACACTGAAGCTTTCTTT. Translating gives CASMWWGVNTEAFF.

This clone has only one observation. The J gene is TRBJ1-4, the V gene TRBV4-2, with D hard to call. Germline CDR1 and CDR2: LGHNA and YNFKEQ. CDR3 length: 13 amino acids. Trimming left V 6 bases short and J 8 bases short, with 13 bases between. The CDR3 coding sequence is TGTGCCAGCAGGCCCGCAGGTTCGGAAAAACTGTTTTTT. Protein sequence: CASRPAGSEKLFF.

The CDR3 nucleotides read TGTGCCAGCAGCTTAGTCCCCCCAGGGTCCTATGGCTACACCTTC. This sequence encodes CASSLVPPGSYGYTF. The chain uses TRBV7-2 and TRBJ1-2; D possibly corresponds to TRBD1 (5 bases). Germline CDR1 SGHTA, CDR2 FQGNSA. Trimming removed 1 base at V and 4 bases at J, with 13 bases between. The CDR3 runs 15 residues.

This clone has just a few counts. This sequence joins TRBV27 and TRBJ1-5, with D maybe TRBD1 (6 bases). Germline CDR1 is MNHEY and CDR2 is SMNVEV (reference sequence). V lost 3 bases, J lost 7 bases, and 10 bases lay in between. This CDR3 contains 13 residues. The CDR3 nucleotides are TGTGCCAGCAGTTTTAGGGGGATCCAGCCCCAGCATTTT. It yields the protein CASSFRGIQPQHF.

The J gene is TRBJ1-4, the V gene TRBV18; D is possibly TRBD1 (5 bases). The CDR3 sequence is 19 residues long. Trimming cost V 6 bases and J 11 bases, with 34 bases left between them. Looked up from germline, CDR1 is KGHSH and CDR2 is LQKENI. The CDR3 DNA is TGTGCCAGCTCGCCTACACTCACCCCCTGGGACGCCCGACGGGGGAAACTGTTTTTT. Translated, it gives CASSPTLTPWDARRGKLFF.

The CDR3, as DNA: TGTGCCAGCAGGAGGGACAGGGCGAGCAATCAGCCCCAGCATTTT. Its protein product is CASRRDRASNQPQHF. The chain is built from TRBV27 and TRBJ1-5; the match to TRBD1 covers 9 bases. Germline V lookup: CDR1 MNHEY, CDR2 SMNVEV (reference sequence). V trimming: 6 bases; J trimming: 1 base; junction bases outside the gene matches: 4. There are 15 residues in the CDR3.

This chain connects TRBV5-8 to TRBJ1-3, with 7 bases that match TRBD1. J was trimmed by 5 bases and V by 3 bases; bases with no gene match: 5. Germline values: CDR1 SGHTS, CDR2 YDEGEE. This CDR3 has 14 residues. The CDR3 coding sequence is TGTGCCAGCAGCTACTCACAGGGGAGAAACACCATATATTTT. Its protein product is CASSYSQGRNTIYF.

The CDR3 region has the DNA TGCGCCAGCAGCTCACCTGGGGGGGATACGCAGTATTTT. It specifies CASSSPGGDTQYF. The rearrangement joins TRBV5-1 to TRBJ2-3; tentatively, D is TRBD2 (6 bases). The CDR3 totals 13 residues. V was cut by 3 bases and J by 6 bases, with 11 bases left in between. Germline CDR1 reads SGHRS; CDR2 reads YFSETQ.

This clone was detected only a few times. This sequence joins TRBV11-2 and TRBJ2-5, with a weak D call TRBD2 (6 bases). V was clipped by 5 bases and J by 4 bases, with 26 bases between them. The V gene's germline CDR1 is SGHAT and CDR2 FQNNGV. This CDR3 contains 18 residues. CDR3 sequence reads: CASSPRGMRSVFSETQYF. As DNA, the CDR3 is TGTGCCAGCAGCCCCCGCGGGATGAGGTCGGTGTTTTCAGAGACCCAGTACTTC.

This clone appeared a few times. The chain combines TRBV5-1 with TRBJ1-1; 9 positions agree with TRBD1. The length of the CDR3 is 15 residues. The V segment lost 4 bases and the J segment 4 bases; nucleotides outside the gene matches: 8. Germline values: CDR1 SGHRS, CDR2 YFSETQ. CDR3 DNA sequence: TGCGCCAGCAGCGCTTGGACAGGGGAGGGCACTGAAGCTTTCTTT. Its protein product is CASSAWTGEGTEAFF.

J is TRBJ2-1 and V is TRBV5-4, with 14 bases lining up with TRBD2. The CDR3 length is 15 residues. The germline V gene has CDR1 SGHNT and CDR2 YYREEE (reference sequence). Trimming at V came to 4 bases and at J to 10 bases, leaving 7 bases not matched to a gene. CDR3 in amino acids: CASSPPGLAGVEQFF. The CDR3 region has the DNA TGTGCCAGCAGCCCGCCGGGACTAGCGGGGGTAGAGCAGTTCTTC.

This chain uses TRBV9 with TRBJ1-2; the D is unclear. The CDR3 length is 13 residues. The V end was cut by 7 bases, the J end by 0 bases, with 10 bases between. Per the germline V gene, CDR1 is SGDLS and CDR2 is YYNGEE. The CDR3 region is CASAQQTNYGYTF. The CDR3 DNA is TGTGCCAGCGCACAGCAGACTAACTATGGCTACACCTTC.

This clone showed up many times. Other DNA sequences in the same sample also yield this CDR3. The J gene is TRBJ2-1, the V gene TRBV5-1; TRBD1 matches at 8 bases. V trimming: 4 bases; J trimming: 8 bases; junction bases outside the gene matches: 5. This CDR3 is 13 amino acids long. Germline V lookup: CDR1 SGHRS, CDR2 YFSETQ. CDR3 residues: CASSPDRDDEQFF. DNA for the CDR3: TGCGCCAGCAGCCCGGACAGGGACGATGAGCAGTTCTTC.

The J gene is TRBJ1-1, the V gene TRBV12-3 or TRBV12-4; D unclear. This CDR3 comprises 13 residues. V was cut by 6 bases and J by 0 bases, with 8 bases left in between. Here the CDR3 reads CASSHSLNTEAFF. The CDR3 DNA follows: TGTGCCAGCAGCCACTCCTTGAACACTGAAGCTTTCTTT.

The CDR3: CASSPPVLNEQFF. The DNA for the CDR3 is TGTGCCAGCTCACCACCGGTACTTAATGAGCAGTTCTTC. The chain joins TRBV18 to TRBJ2-1, with D unclear. The length of the CDR3 is 13 residues. The V gene's germline CDR1 is KGHSH and CDR2 LQKENI. The germline V and J ends were trimmed by 0 bases and 7 bases, with 7 bases remaining between them.

The chain joins TRBV4-1 to TRBJ2-5; 8 bases are shared with TRBD2. The junction had 15 bases not matched to a gene; V was cut back by 4 bases and J by 5 bases. Germline CDR1 is MGHRA and CDR2 is YSYEKL. The CDR3 length is 17 residues. The CDR3 coding sequence is TGCGCCAGCAGCCCTCGCCGGGAGCGGGGGAGGACGGAGACCCAGTACTTC. Translated: CASSPRRERGRTETQYF.

The rearrangement uses TRBV7-9 and TRBJ1-3, with 8 bases aligning to TRBD1. This CDR3 contains 14 residues. V lost 5 bases and J lost 4; bases outside the gene matches: 4. CDR1 SEHNR and CDR2 FQNEAQ come from the germline V gene (reference sequence). The DNA of the CDR3 is TGTGCCAGCAGCCTCAGGGGGCGAGGAAACACCATATATTTT. Translating it yields CASSLRGRGNTIYF.

The chain combines TRBV5-1 with TRBJ2-3; 7 positions agree with TRBD2. J gave up 7 bases and V 4 bases, and 21 bases lay outside the gene matches. The V gene's germline CDR1 is SGHRS and CDR2 YFSETQ. The CDR3 is made up of 18 amino acids. Here the CDR3 reads CASSPGGMTVSHRNTQYF. The CDR3 DNA reads as TGCGCCAGCAGCCCGGGGGGAATGACAGTGTCTCACCGCAATACGCAGTATTTT.

The chain uses TRBV30 and TRBJ1-1; a weak D match, TRBD1 (5 bases). Between the trimmed V and J ends, which lost 5 bases and 6 bases, there was a span of 13 bases. Germline CDR1 is GTSNPN and CDR2 is SVGIG (reference sequence). This CDR3 region has 12 residues. Here the CDR3 reads CAWDQGIAEAFF. The CDR3 nucleotides read TGTGCCTGGGATCAGGGAATCGCTGAAGCTTTCTTT. Filled out from reference TRBV30 and TRBJ1-1, the complete variable domain reads SQTIHQWPATLVQPVGSPLSLECTVEGTSNPNLYWYRQAAGRGLQLLFYSVGIGQISSEVPQNLSASRPQDRQFILSSKKLLLSDSGFYLCAWDQGIAEAFFGQGTRLTVV.

The genes are TRBV5-5 and TRBJ1-2; no reliable D call. The CDR3 has 16 residues. The V gene's germline CDR1 is SGHKS and CDR2 YYEKEE (reference sequence). V dropped 1 base and J dropped 3 bases, with 16 bases sitting between them. CDR3 nucleotide sequence: TGTGCCAGCAGCTTGACTGGCCCGCGGGGTGACTATGGCTACACCTTC. It is translated as CASSLTGPRGDYGYTF.

A single count supports this clone. The V gene is TRBV5-1, the J gene TRBJ1-2; 7 bases are shared with TRBD1. The junction had 5 bases not matched to a gene; V was cut back by 7 bases and J by 2 bases. The CDR3 spans 13 residues. The germline V gene has CDR1 SGHRS and CDR2 YFSETQ. CDR3 sequence (DNA): TGCGCCAGCGGGACAGTTTCAAACTATGGCTACACCTTC. Translating gives CASGTVSNYGYTF.